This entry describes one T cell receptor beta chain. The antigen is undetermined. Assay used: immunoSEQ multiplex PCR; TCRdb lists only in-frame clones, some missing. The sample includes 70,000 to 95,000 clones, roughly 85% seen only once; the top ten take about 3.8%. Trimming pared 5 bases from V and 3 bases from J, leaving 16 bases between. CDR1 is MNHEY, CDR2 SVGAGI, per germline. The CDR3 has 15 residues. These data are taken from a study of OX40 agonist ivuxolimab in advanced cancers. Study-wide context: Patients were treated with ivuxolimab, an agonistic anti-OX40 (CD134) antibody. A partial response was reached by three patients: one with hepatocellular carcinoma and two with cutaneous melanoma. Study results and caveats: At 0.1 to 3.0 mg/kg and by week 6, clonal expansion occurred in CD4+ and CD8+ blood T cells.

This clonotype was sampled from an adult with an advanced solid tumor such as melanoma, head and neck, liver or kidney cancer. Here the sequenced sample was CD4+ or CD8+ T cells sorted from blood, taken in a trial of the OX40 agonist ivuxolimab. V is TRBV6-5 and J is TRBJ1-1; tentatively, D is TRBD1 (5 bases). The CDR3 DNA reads TGTGCCAGCAGTACCCGGGGGTATAGGGACACTGAAGCTTTCTTT. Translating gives CASSTRGYRDTEAFF.